These 14 T cell receptor beta chains were all obtained from the same sample, sequenced in a study of T cells in Graves' hyperthyroidism and ophthalmopathy. Amplification yielded TCR beta CDR3 regions, with RNA transcripts as the source. RT-PCR in the first round (using the HTBI primer set) targeted the TCR CDR3. TCRdb redid the calling of the multiplex PCR reads with MiXCR, one entry per CDR3 protein. The data show over 400,000 distinct CDR3 sequences, approximately 23% seen once. Sequencing was carried out using blood. These receptors all stem from an older woman with Graves' ophthalmopathy.

A few counts support this clonotype. The chain couples TRBV6-2 or TRBV6-3 to TRBJ1-1; 9 bases align to TRBD1. This CDR3 spans 14 amino acids. Germline V gene data show CDR1 as MNHEY and CDR2 as SVGEGT. The junction had 12 bases not matched to a gene; V was cut back by 4 bases and J by 12 bases. CDR3 sequence reads: CASSFPPGQGTTFF. As DNA, the CDR3 is TGTGCCAGCAGTTTCCCCCCGGGACAGGGAACAACTTTCTTT.

This clonotype was seen only a few times. The V and J genes are TRBV13 and TRBJ1-2; D uncertain. This CDR3 region has 14 residues. Germline CDR1 is PRHDT and CDR2 is FYEKMQ (reference sequence). The ends were cut back, 6 bases at V and 4 bases at J, with 15 bases in the middle. The CDR3 DNA is TGTGCCAGCAGTTCCTCCCGCGGGGTCTATGGCTACACCTTC. This translates into CASSSSRGVYGYTF.

The chain carries TRBV12-3 or TRBV12-4 and TRBJ1-6; the D is unclear. V was clipped by 3 bases and J by 3 bases, with 12 bases between them. The CDR3 is made up of 16 amino acids. The CDR3 nucleotides are TGTGCCAGCAGTTTTTCCCCCTGGGGCTATAATTCACCCCTCCACTTT. This sequence encodes CASSFSPWGYNSPLHF.

This chain uses TRBV29-1 with TRBJ1-1; possible D gene TRBD1, 6 bases. Germline V gene lookup returns CDR1 SQVTM and CDR2 ANQGSEA. V dropped 0 bases and J dropped 4 bases, with 15 bases sitting between them. The CDR3 covers 15 residues. The CDR3 DNA reads as TGCAGCGTTGAAGATCGCCTTCAGGGGAGCACTGAAGCTTTCTTT. Protein product: CSVEDRLQGSTEAFF.

This clonotype was seen only a few times. The genes are TRBV19 and TRBJ1-5; 7 bases are a match to TRBD1. CDR1 and CDR2 (germline): LNHDA, SQIVND (reference sequence). Losses at the gene ends were 4 bases for V and 1 base for J; bases not matched to a gene: 4. The CDR3 contains 15 residues. The CDR3: CASSTPDRSNQPQHF. DNA for the CDR3: TGTGCCAGTAGTACACCGGACAGGAGCAATCAGCCCCAGCATTTT. Full variable domain (rest looked up from reference TRBV19 and TRBJ1-5): DGGITQSPKYLFRKEGQNVTLSCEQNLNHDAMYWYRQDPGQGLRLIYYSQIVNDFQKGDIAEGYSVSREKKESFPLTVTSAQKNPTAFYLCASSTPDRSNQPQHFGDGTRLSIL.

Comments on this clonotype: Without the conserved terminal phenylalanine or tryptophan, this CDR3 likely stems from a read error. V is TRBV24-1 and J is TRBJ1-2; 7 bases agree with TRBD1. The germline V gene has CDR1 KGHDR and CDR2 SFDVKD. This CDR3 has 14 residues. Trimming cost V 3 bases and J 4 bases; bases outside gene matches: 4. CDR3 in amino acids: CATSDLDRVYGYTL. The CDR3 DNA sequence: TGTGCCACCAGTGATCTAGACAGGGTCTATGGCTACACCCTC.

The rearrangement uses TRBV19 and TRBJ2-5; the D gene is possibly TRBD1 (6 bases). The V end lost 5 bases, the J end lost 1 base, and 11 bases lay between the germline ends. From germline, CDR1 is LNHDA and CDR2 SQIVND (reference sequence). The CDR3 is made up of 14 amino acids. The CDR3 DNA follows: TGTGCCAGTAGTTCACAGGGTACCCAAGAGACCCAGTACTTC. Protein: CASSSQGTQETQYF.

This rearrangement joins TRBV20-1 to TRBJ2-2; 11 bases are a match to TRBD2. V dropped 6 bases and J dropped 8; count of bases not matched to a gene: 17. Germline values: CDR1 DFQATT, CDR2 SNEGSKA (reference sequence). There are 17 residues in the CDR3. CDR3 residues: CSAQRISGRAVSGELFF. The CDR3 DNA sequence: TGCAGTGCCCAGAGGATTAGCGGGAGGGCCGTCTCTGGGGAGCTGTTTTTT.

This clonotype was recorded at least ten times. This rearrangement joins TRBV30 to TRBJ1-1; 9 nucleotides line up with TRBD1. Germline V gives CDR1 GTSNPN, CDR2 SVGIG (reference sequence). V dropped 3 bases and J dropped 5; count of bases not matched to a gene: 7. This CDR3 has 14 amino acids. The CDR3 is CAWREQGAFTEAFF. The CDR3 nucleotides read TGTGCCTGGAGGGAACAGGGGGCCTTTACTGAAGCTTTCTTT.

For this clonotype: With a much larger clone just one base away, this may be a read error. The chain joins TRBV7-2 to TRBJ2-3; possible D gene TRBD2, 6 bases. The CDR3 spans 14 residues. From germline, CDR1 is SGHTA and CDR2 FQGNSA. The CDR3 sequence is CASSPGVHTDTKYF. The CDR3 DNA reads as TGTGCCAGCAGCCCGGGGGTTCACACAGATACGAAGTATTTT.

This clonotype was seen a few times. This chain links TRBV15 with TRBJ2-7; D is unresolved. Germline CDR1 and CDR2: LNHNV and YYDKDF (reference sequence). V lost 1 base to trimming and J lost 2 bases, with 9 bases between them. The CDR3 has 14 residues. The DNA for the CDR3 is TGTGCCACCAGCAGAGTTTCACCCCCCTACGAGCAGTACTTC. Amino acids: CATSRVSPPYEQYF.

The chain is built from TRBV10-3 and TRBJ2-7; the match to TRBD1 covers 7 bases. Looked up from germline, CDR1 is ENHRY and CDR2 is SYGVKD. The ends lost 6 bases at V and 4 bases at J; junction bases unmatched: 6. The CDR3 consists of 13 residues. The CDR3 DNA is TGTGCCATCAGGCCTCGGGACAGATACGAGCAGTACTTC. It yields the protein CAIRPRDRYEQYF.

As concerns this clonotype: A much larger clone is a single base away; this may be a read error. This rearrangement joins TRBV3-1 to TRBJ2-7, with 10 bases aligning to TRBD2. J gave up 9 bases and V 5 bases, and 10 bases lay outside the gene matches. This CDR3 region has 14 residues. Germline loops: CDR1 LGHDT, CDR2 YNNKEL (reference sequence). The CDR3 loop reads CASSSRTSGLGQYF. Written as DNA, the CDR3 is TGTGCCAGCAGCTCCCGGACTAGCGGTCTTGGGCAGTACTTC.

This clonotype was seen repeatedly, ten times or more. This sequence joins TRBV7-9 and TRBJ2-3, with 7 bases lining up with TRBD2. Germline CDR1 SEHNR, CDR2 FQNEAQ (reference sequence). This CDR3 region has 12 residues. The junction had 6 bases not matched to a gene; V was cut back by 3 bases and J by 12 bases. The DNA for the CDR3 is TGTGCCAGCAGCTTGGACGGCGGGAGTCAGTATTTT. Protein: CASSLDGGSQYF.